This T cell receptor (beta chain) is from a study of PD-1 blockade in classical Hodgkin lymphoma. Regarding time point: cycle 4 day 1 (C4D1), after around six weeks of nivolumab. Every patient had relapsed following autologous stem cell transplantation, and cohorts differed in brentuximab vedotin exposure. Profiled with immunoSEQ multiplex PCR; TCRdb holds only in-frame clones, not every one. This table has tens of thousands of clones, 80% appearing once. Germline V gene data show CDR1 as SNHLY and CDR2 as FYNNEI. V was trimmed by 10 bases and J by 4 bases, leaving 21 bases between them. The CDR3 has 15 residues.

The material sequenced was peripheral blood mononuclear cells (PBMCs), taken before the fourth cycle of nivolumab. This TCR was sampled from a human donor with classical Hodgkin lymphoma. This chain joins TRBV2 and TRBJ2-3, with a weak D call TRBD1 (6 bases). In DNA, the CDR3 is TGTGCCACCCGGTCCGGGACAAATCCCGCAGATACGCAGTATTTT. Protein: CATRSGTNPADTQYF. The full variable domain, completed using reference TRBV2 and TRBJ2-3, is EPEVTQTPSHQVTQMGQEVILRCVPISNHLYFYWYRQILGQKVEFLVSFYNNEISEKSEIFDDQFSVERPDGSNFTLKIRSTKLEDSAMYFCATRSGTNPADTQYFGPGTRLTVL.